This record covers a single T cell receptor beta chain. The antigen is unknown. This CDR3 has 13 residues. Trimming took off 4 bases at V and 6 bases at J, with 12 bases between the two ends. The V gene's germline CDR1 is MNHNS and CDR2 SASEGT. This sample is drawn from a study of blood T cells in healthy people across ages. Study results and limitations: Donors of long life had a larger count of naive CD4+ cells and greater diversity than aged donors.

It was with a sample-barcoded 5' primer and a J-beta primer mix that a second PCR of roughly 7 to 11 cycles was run. Every cDNA molecule bore a tag from a template-switch adaptor containing 12 random nucleotides. From each sample, at least 2.5 million paired-end reads containing CDR3 were obtained. TCRdb recomputed calls from the 5' RACE reads with MiXCR, one row per CDR3 protein. The repertoire holds 600,000 to 900,000 distinct CDR3 sequences, with under 30% as singletons. The data also belong to a second study, concerning T cells of mothers and their children.

The source is a boy aged 10-17 years in good health. This chain links TRBV6-1 with TRBJ1-2, with D perhaps matching TRBD1 (5 bases). The sequenced material came from blood. The CDR3 DNA sequence: TGTGCCAGCAGTGTCCTGGGACGAGATGGCTACACCTTC. This codes for CASSVLGRDGYTF.